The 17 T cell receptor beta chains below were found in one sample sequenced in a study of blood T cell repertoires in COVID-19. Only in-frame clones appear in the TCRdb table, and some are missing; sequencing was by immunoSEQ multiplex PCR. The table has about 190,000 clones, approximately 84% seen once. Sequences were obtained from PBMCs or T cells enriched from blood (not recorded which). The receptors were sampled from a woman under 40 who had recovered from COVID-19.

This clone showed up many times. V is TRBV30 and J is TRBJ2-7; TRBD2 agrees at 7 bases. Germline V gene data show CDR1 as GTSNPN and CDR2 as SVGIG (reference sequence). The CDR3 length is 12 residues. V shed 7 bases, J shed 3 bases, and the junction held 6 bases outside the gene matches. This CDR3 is CALHPGGYEQYF. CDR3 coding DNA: TGTGCCTTGCACCCGGGGGGCTACGAGCAGTACTTC.

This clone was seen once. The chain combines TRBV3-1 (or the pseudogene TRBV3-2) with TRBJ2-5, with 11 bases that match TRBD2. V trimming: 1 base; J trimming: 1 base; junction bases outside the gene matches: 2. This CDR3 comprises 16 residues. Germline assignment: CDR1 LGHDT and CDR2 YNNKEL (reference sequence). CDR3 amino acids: CASSQGLAGGQETQYF. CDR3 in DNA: TGTGCCAGCAGCCAAGGCCTAGCGGGGGGCCAAGAGACCCAGTACTTC.

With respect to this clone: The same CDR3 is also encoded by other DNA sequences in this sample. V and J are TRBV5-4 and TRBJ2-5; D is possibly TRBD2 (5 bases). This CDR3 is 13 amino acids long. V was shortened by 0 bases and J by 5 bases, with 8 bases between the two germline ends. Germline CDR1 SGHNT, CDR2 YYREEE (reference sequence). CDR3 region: CASSLAGGETQYF. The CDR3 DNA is TGTGCCAGCAGCTTGGCTGGAGGCGAGACCCAGTACTTC.

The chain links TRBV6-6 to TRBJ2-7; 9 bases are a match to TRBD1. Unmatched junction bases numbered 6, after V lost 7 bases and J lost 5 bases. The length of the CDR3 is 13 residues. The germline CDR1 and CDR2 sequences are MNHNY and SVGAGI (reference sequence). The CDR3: CASIRTGADEQYF. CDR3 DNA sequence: TGTGCCAGCATTAGGACAGGGGCCGACGAGCAGTACTTC.

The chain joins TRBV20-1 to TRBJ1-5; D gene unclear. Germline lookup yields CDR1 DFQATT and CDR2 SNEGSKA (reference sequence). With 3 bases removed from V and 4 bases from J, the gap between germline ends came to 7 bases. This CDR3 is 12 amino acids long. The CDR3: CSASAGNQPQHF. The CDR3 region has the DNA TGCAGTGCTAGTGCGGGGAATCAGCCCCAGCATTTT.

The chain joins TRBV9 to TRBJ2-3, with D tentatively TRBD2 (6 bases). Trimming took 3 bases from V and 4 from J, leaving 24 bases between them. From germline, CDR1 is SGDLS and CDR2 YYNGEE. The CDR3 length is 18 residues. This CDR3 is CASSANLRPGSISDTQYF. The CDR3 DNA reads TGTGCCAGCAGCGCTAACCTCCGGCCCGGGAGTATCTCAGATACGCAGTATTTT.

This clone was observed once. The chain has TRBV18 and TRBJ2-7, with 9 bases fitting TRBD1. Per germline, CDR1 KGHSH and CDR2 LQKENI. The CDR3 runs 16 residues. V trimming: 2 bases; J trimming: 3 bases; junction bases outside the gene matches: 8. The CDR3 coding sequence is TGTGCCAGCTCACCATCGACAGGGGGTTCTTTCTACGAGCAGTACTTC. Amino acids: CASSPSTGGSFYEQYF. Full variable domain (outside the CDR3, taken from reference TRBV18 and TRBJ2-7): NAGVMQNPRHLVRRRGQEARLRCSPMKGHSHVYWYRQLPEEGLKFMVYLQKENIIDESGMPKERFSAEFPKEGPSILRIQQVVRGDSAAYFCASSPSTGGSFYEQYFGPGTRLTVT.

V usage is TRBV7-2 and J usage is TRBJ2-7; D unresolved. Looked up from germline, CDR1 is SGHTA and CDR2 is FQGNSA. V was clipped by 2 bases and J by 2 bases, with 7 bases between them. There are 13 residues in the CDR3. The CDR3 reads CASSLSETYEQYV. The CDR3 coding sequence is TGTGCCAGCAGCTTATCGGAGACCTACGAGCAGTACGTC.

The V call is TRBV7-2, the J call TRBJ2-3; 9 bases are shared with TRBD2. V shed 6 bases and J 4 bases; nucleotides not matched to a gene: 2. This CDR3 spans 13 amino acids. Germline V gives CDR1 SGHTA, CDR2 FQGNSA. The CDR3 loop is CASSVAGADTQYF. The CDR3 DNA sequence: TGTGCCAGCAGTGTAGCGGGAGCAGATACGCAGTATTTT.

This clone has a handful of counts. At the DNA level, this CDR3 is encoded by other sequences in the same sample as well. CDR3 in DNA: TGTGCCAGCAGCTTAGGTGGGCGCACAGATACGCAGTATTTT. Protein sequence: CASSLGGRTDTQYF. The chain combines TRBV11-3 with TRBJ2-3, with D unresolved. V lost 1 base and J lost 1, with 6 bases in between. The CDR3 has 14 residues. The germline V gene has CDR1 SGHNT and CDR2 YENEEA.

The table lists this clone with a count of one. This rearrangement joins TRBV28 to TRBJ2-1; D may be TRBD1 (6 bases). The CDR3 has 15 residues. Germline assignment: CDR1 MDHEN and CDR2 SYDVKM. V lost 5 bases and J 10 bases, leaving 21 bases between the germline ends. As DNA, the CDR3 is TGTGCCAGCAGTCCCTCCGGGGACACCCCGGGCGAGCAGTTCTTC. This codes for CASSPSGDTPGEQFF.

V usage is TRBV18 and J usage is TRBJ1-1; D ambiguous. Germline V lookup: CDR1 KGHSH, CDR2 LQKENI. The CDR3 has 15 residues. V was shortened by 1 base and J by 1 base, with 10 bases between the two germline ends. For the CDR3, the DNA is TGTGCCAGCTCACCACAGAGGGCATCGAACACTGAAGCTTTCTTT. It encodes CASSPQRASNTEAFF.

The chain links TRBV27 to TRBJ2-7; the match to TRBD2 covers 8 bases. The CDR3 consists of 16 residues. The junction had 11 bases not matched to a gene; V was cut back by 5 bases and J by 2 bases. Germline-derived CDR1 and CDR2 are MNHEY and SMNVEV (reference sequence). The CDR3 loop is CASSTTLAASTYEQYF. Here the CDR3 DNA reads TGTGCCAGCAGTACCACACTAGCGGCTTCCACCTACGAGCAGTACTTC.

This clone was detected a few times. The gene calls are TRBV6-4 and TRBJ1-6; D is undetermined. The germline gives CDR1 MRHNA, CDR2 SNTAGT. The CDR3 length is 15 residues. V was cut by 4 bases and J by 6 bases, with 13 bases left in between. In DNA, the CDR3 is TGTGCCAGCAGTGGTCCGAGGAGTGGTAATTCACCCCTCCACTTT. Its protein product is CASSGPRSGNSPLHF.

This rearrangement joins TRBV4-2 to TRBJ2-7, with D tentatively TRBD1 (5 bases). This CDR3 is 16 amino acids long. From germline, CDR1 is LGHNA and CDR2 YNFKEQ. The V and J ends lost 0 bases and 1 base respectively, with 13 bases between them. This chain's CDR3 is CASSQDLGQGSYEQYF. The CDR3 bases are TGTGCCAGCAGCCAAGATCTTGGGCAGGGATCCTACGAGCAGTACTTC.

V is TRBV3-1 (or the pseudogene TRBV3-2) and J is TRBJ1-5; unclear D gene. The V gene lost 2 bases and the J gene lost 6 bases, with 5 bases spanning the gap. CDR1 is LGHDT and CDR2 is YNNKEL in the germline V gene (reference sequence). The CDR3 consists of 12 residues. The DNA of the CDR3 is TGTGCCAGCAGCCAACGGGGTCAGCCCCAGCATTTT. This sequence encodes CASSQRGQPQHF.

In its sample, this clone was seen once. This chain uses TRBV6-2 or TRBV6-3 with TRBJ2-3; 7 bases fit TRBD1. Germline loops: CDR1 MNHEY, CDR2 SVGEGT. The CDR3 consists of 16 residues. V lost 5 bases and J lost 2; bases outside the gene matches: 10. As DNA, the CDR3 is TGTGCCAGCAGTCAGTCCGGGACAGCCAACACAGATACGCAGTATTTT. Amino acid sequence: CASSQSGTANTDTQYF.